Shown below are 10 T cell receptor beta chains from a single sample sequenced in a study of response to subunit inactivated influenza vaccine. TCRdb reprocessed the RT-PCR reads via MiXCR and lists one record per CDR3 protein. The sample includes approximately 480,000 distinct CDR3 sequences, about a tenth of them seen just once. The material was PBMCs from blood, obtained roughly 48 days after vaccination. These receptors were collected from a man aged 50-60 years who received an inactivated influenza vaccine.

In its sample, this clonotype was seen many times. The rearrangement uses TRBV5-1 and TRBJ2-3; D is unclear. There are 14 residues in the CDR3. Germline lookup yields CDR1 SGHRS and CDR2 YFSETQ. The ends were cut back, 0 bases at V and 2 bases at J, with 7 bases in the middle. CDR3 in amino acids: CASSLEGATDTQYF. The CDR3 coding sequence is TGCGCCAGCAGCTTGGAAGGAGCCACAGATACGCAGTATTTT.

Here the CDR3 DNA reads TGTGCCAGCAGCTTAGAGTTCAGGGGACCGGGCTACGAGCAGTACTTC. Translating it yields CASSLEFRGPGYEQYF. The V and J genes are TRBV7-9 and TRBJ2-7; a possible D gene is TRBD1 (6 bases). This CDR3 is built from 16 residues. Trimming took 1 base from V and 3 from J, leaving 16 bases between them. Per the germline V gene, CDR1 is SEHNR and CDR2 is FQNEAQ (reference sequence).

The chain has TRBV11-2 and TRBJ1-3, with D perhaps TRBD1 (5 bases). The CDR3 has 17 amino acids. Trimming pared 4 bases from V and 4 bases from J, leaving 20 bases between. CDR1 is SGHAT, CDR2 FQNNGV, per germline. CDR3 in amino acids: CASSSPPGGRRGNTIYF. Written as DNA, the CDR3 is TGTGCCAGCAGCTCCCCCCCCGGGGGAAGAAGAGGAAACACCATATATTTT.

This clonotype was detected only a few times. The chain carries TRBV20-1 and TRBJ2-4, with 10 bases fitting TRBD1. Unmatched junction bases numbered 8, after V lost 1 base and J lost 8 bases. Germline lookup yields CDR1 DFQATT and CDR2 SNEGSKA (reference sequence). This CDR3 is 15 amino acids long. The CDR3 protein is CSARGRQGAGDIQYF. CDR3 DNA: TGCAGTGCTAGAGGGAGACAGGGGGCGGGGGACATTCAGTACTTC.

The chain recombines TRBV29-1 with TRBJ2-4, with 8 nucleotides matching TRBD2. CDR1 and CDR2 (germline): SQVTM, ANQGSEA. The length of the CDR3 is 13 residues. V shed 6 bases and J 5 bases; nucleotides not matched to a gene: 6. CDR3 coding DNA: TGCAGCGTGAGCCCGGGGGGGGAAAACATTCAGTACTTC. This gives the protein CSVSPGGENIQYF.

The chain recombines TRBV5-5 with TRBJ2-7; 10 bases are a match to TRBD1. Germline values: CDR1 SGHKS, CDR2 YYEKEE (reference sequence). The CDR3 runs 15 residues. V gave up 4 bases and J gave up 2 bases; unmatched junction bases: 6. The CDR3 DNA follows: TGTGCCAGCAGCAATCGGGACAGGGGAACCTACGAGCAGTACTTC. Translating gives CASSNRDRGTYEQYF.

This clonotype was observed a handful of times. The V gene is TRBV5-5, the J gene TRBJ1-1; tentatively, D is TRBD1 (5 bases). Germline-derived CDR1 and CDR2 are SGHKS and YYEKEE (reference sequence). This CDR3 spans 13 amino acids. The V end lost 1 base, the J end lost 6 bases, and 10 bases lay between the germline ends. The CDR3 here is CASSLFGAPEAFF. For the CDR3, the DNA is TGTGCCAGCAGCTTGTTCGGGGCCCCTGAAGCTTTCTTT.

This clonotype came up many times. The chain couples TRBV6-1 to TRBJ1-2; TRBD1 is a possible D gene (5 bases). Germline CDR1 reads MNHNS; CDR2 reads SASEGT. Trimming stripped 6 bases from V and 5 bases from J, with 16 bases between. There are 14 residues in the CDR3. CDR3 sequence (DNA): TGTGCCAGCAGCCCACCGGGACTGTGGTATGGCTACACCTTC. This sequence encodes CASSPPGLWYGYTF.

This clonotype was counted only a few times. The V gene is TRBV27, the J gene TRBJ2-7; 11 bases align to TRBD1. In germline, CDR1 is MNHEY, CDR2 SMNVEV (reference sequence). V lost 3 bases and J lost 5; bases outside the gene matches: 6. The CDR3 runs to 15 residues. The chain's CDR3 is CASSFGTGGRNEQYF. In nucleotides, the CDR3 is TGTGCCAGCAGTTTCGGGACAGGGGGTCGGAACGAGCAGTACTTC.

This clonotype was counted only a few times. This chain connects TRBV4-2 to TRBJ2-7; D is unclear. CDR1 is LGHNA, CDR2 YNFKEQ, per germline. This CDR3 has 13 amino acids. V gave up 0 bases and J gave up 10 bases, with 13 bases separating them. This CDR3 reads CASSQDRASTQYF. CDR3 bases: TGTGCCAGCAGCCAAGATAGAGCAAGCACCCAGTACTTC.